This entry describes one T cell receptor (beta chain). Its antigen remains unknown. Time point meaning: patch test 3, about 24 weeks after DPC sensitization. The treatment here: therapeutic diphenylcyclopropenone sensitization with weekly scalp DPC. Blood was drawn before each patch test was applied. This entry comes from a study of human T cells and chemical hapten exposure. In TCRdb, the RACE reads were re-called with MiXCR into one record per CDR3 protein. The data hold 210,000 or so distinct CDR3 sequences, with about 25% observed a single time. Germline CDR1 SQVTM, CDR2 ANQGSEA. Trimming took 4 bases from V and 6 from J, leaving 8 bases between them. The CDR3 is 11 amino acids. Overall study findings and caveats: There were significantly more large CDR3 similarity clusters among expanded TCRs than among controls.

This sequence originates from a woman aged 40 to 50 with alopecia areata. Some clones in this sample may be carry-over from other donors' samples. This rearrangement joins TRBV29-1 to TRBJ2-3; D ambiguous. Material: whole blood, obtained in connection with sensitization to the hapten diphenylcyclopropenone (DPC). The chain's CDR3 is CSVGLGDTQYF. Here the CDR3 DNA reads TGCAGCGTTGGACTCGGGGATACGCAGTATTTT.